This entry lists 23 T cell receptor beta chains sequenced from one sample in a study of T cell responses to AZD1222 COVID-19 vaccine. Clones were read by immunoSEQ multiplex PCR, and TCRdb kept only the in-frame ones, dropping some. The sample yields 140,000 to 150,000 clones, approximately 91% seen once. Sequenced material: peripheral blood, taken 28 days after the second dose of the MenACWY control vaccine. These receptors all come from an adult who received the MenACWY meningococcal vaccine as a control.

This clone occurred a few times. This rearrangement joins TRBV6-2 or TRBV6-3 to TRBJ1-5; 9 bases line up with TRBD1. Unmatched junction bases numbered 17, after V lost 3 bases and J lost 5 bases. Germline lookup yields CDR1 MNHEY and CDR2 SVGEGT. The CDR3 runs to 19 residues. The CDR3 loop reads CASSYRFGEGQGPYQPQHF. CDR3 DNA sequence: TGTGCCAGCAGTTATCGCTTTGGAGAAGGACAGGGGCCATATCAGCCCCAGCATTTT.

The CDR3 DNA sequence: TGTGCCAGCAGCCTCGGTGGGGGGAGATATACGCAGTATTTT. Its translation is CASSLGGGRYTQYF. V and J are TRBV5-8 and TRBJ2-3; D is perhaps TRBD2 (6 bases). This CDR3 is built from 14 residues. The germline gives CDR1 SGHTS, CDR2 YDEGEE. Deletions cut 4 bases from V and 7 bases from J, with 16 bases between.

The chain uses TRBV3-1 (or the pseudogene TRBV3-2) and TRBJ1-2, with TRBD1 as a possible D gene (6 bases). Germline-derived CDR1 and CDR2 are LGHDT and YNNKEL (reference sequence). The CDR3 is 13 amino acids. V dropped 4 bases and J dropped 6 bases, with 12 bases sitting between them. The CDR3 DNA follows: TGTGCCAGCAGCCGCAAGGGGGTCGATGGCTACACCTTC. Amino acids: CASSRKGVDGYTF.

This chain links TRBV5-4 with TRBJ2-1, with D perhaps matching TRBD2 (6 bases). CDR1 and CDR2 (germline): SGHNT, YYREEE (reference sequence). CDR3 size: 14 residues. Trimming took off 4 bases at V and 4 bases at J, with 12 bases between the two ends. CDR3 sequence reads: CASSLGGLYNEQFF. The DNA for the CDR3 is TGTGCCAGCAGCCTGGGTGGACTATACAATGAGCAGTTCTTC.

This clone was recorded only once. The chain has TRBV5-1 and TRBJ1-3, with D unclear. Germline values: CDR1 SGHRS, CDR2 YFSETQ. The CDR3 spans 15 residues. V lost 6 bases to trimming and J lost 0 bases, with 13 bases between them. Here the CDR3 reads CASTLGLSSGNTIYF. CDR3 DNA sequence: TGCGCCAGCACCTTAGGTCTCAGCTCTGGAAACACCATATATTTT.

This chain uses TRBV5-6 with TRBJ2-7, with a weak D call TRBD1 (6 bases). The CDR3 totals 15 residues. Trimming removed 1 base from V and 4 bases from J, with 15 bases in between. Per the germline V gene, CDR1 is SGHDT and CDR2 is YYEEEE. The DNA for the CDR3 is TGTGCCAGCAGCTTGCGGCTCAGGGGTGGGTACGAGCAGTACTTC. It specifies CASSLRLRGGYEQYF.

The chain has TRBV29-1 and TRBJ2-7; 9 bases are a match to TRBD1. V lost 4 bases, J lost 4 bases, and 5 bases stayed unmatched. The CDR3 spans 13 residues. CDR1 is SQVTM and CDR2 is ANQGSEA in the germline V gene. CDR3 sequence (DNA): TGCAGCGTTGGGGACAGGGAGCCTTACGAGCAGTACTTC. This encodes CSVGDREPYEQYF.

This clone came up a few times. The chain recombines TRBV28 with TRBJ1-2, with D uncertain. Germline CDR1 is MDHEN and CDR2 is SYDVKM. The CDR3 contains 16 residues. The V end lost 5 bases, the J end lost 4 bases, and 20 bases lay between the germline ends. The CDR3 sequence is CASSPGVYLKPYGYTF. DNA of the CDR3: TGTGCCAGCAGTCCCGGAGTTTATCTTAAGCCCTATGGCTACACCTTC.

The gene calls are TRBV7-2 and TRBJ1-2; 7 positions match TRBD1. Germline CDR1 and CDR2: SGHTA and FQGNSA. This CDR3 has 15 residues. Germline trimming cut 7 bases from V and 0 bases from J; bases unmatched to any gene: 8. The CDR3 reads CASTLNRGTNYGYTF. In DNA form, the CDR3 reads TGTGCCAGCACCCTAAACAGGGGCACTAACTATGGCTACACCTTC.

This clone has just a few counts. The chain recombines TRBV6-2 or TRBV6-3 with TRBJ2-7, with 11 bases that match TRBD2. Germline V gene data show CDR1 as MNHEY and CDR2 as SVGEGT. V trimming: 5 bases; J trimming: 0 bases; junction bases outside the gene matches: 6. CDR3 length: 16 amino acids. The CDR3 is CASSGTTSGTSYEQYF. For the CDR3, the DNA is TGTGCCAGCAGTGGGACGACTAGCGGGACCTCCTACGAGCAGTACTTC.

The chain carries TRBV28 and TRBJ2-7, with D possibly being TRBD1 (6 bases). The germline V gene encodes CDR1 MDHEN and CDR2 SYDVKM. The V end was cut by 6 bases, the J end by 3 bases, with 15 bases between. The CDR3 totals 14 residues. The CDR3 loop is CASRDRGSLYEQYF. The CDR3, as DNA: TGTGCCAGCAGGGACAGAGGATCCCTCTACGAGCAGTACTTC.

This clone was seen once. Here the CDR3 DNA reads TGTGCCAGCAGTCGGACAGGGACCAGCTCCTATAATTCACCCCTCCACTTT. Translated, it gives CASSRTGTSSYNSPLHF. The chain recombines TRBV27 with TRBJ1-6, with 8 nucleotides matching TRBD1. In germline, CDR1 is MNHEY, CDR2 SMNVEV (reference sequence). This CDR3 region has 17 residues. V trimming: 5 bases; J trimming: 0 bases; junction bases outside the gene matches: 6.

In its sample, this clone was seen once. The chain joins TRBV2 to TRBJ1-6; a possible D gene is TRBD1 (5 bases). Germline V lookup: CDR1 SNHLY, CDR2 FYNNEI. The V and J ends lost 6 bases and 10 bases respectively, with 13 bases between them. The CDR3 is 13 residues long. The CDR3 DNA follows: TGTGCCAGCAGCCCCGCGCAGGGATCACCCCTCCACTTT. This translates into CASSPAQGSPLHF.

The chain has TRBV11-3 and TRBJ2-5; D might be TRBD1 (5 bases). Trimming took 4 bases from V and 1 from J, leaving 10 bases between them. The V gene's germline CDR1 is SGHNT and CDR2 YENEEA. This CDR3 is built from 14 residues. CDR3 in amino acids: CASSWAGRQETQYF. The CDR3 bases are TGTGCCAGCAGCTGGGCAGGGCGCCAAGAGACCCAGTACTTC.

J is TRBJ1-6 and V is TRBV19; D is ambiguous. In germline, CDR1 is LNHDA, CDR2 SQIVND (reference sequence). The CDR3 is 15 amino acids. V was trimmed by 7 bases and J by 7 bases, leaving 17 bases between them. The CDR3 protein is CASTVASPLNSPLHF. The CDR3 nucleotides are TGTGCCAGTACGGTCGCCTCCCCATTAAATTCACCCCTCCACTTT. The entire variable domain, with the rest obtained from reference TRBV19 and TRBJ1-6, is as follows: DGGITQSPKYLFRKEGQNVTLSCEQNLNHDAMYWYRQDPGQGLRLIYYSQIVNDFQKGDIAEGYSVSREKKESFPLTVTSAQKNPTAFYLCASTVASPLNSPLHFGNGTRLTVT.

V usage is TRBV10-3 and J usage is TRBJ2-5, with D unclear. The germline CDR1 and CDR2 sequences are ENHRY and SYGVKD. The germline V and J ends were trimmed by 4 bases and 1 base, with 7 bases remaining between them. This CDR3 comprises 13 residues. The CDR3 bases are TGTGCCATCAGTGGCCGGGTCCAAGAGACCCAGTACTTC. Amino acids: CAISGRVQETQYF.

The chain joins TRBV5-1 to TRBJ1-5; TRBD1 might be the D (5 bases). Germline V gene sequence: CDR1 SGHRS, CDR2 YFSETQ. The CDR3 is 14 amino acids. V lost 3 bases and J 7 bases, leaving 14 bases between the germline ends. The CDR3 is CASSSGPNSQPQHF. The CDR3 DNA reads as TGCGCCAGCAGCTCGGGACCGAACAGCCAGCCCCAGCATTTT.

The CDR3 region is CASVTAGGNEQFF. CDR3 sequence (DNA): TGTGCCAGCGTGACAGCGGGAGGCAATGAGCAGTTCTTC. The chain joins TRBV27 to TRBJ2-1; 9 bases line up with TRBD2. CDR1 MNHEY and CDR2 SMNVEV come from the germline V gene (reference sequence). The J segment lost 6 bases and the V segment lost 8 bases, leaving 5 bases of the junction unmatched. The CDR3 covers 13 residues.

For the CDR3, the DNA is TGTGCCAGCAGTTACATCTCTAGCACAGATACGCAGTATTTT. Translating it yields CASSYISSTDTQYF. The chain is built from TRBV6-2 or TRBV6-3 and TRBJ2-3; D call uncertain. V lost 2 bases and J 0 bases, leaving 6 bases between the germline ends. This CDR3 has 14 amino acids. Germline CDR1 and CDR2: MNHEY and SVGEGT.

The chain has TRBV24-1 and TRBJ1-5; 8 bases align to TRBD1. The junction had 14 bases not matched to a gene; V was cut back by 7 bases and J by 10 bases. Germline assignment: CDR1 KGHDR and CDR2 SFDVKD. The CDR3 length is 15 residues. The CDR3: CATSAGTGESVPQHF. CDR3 coding DNA: TGTGCCACCAGCGCTGGGACAGGCGAATCGGTTCCCCAGCATTTT.

The CDR3 region has the DNA TGTGCCAGCCAAAGGAACACTGAAGCTTTCTTT. Translation: CASQRNTEAFF. This chain joins TRBV2 and TRBJ1-1; D unresolved. The CDR3 has 11 amino acids. Germline assignment: CDR1 SNHLY and CDR2 FYNNEI. V lost 8 bases to trimming and J lost 1 base, with 5 bases between them.

This clone was picked up a small number of times. This sequence joins TRBV4-3 and TRBJ2-3; TRBD2 aligns across 7 bases. The CDR3 contains 17 residues. CDR1 is LGHNA, CDR2 YSLEER, per germline. V dropped 4 bases and J dropped 2; count of bases not matched to a gene: 12. The chain's CDR3 is CASSPSPASGYTDTQYF. Written as DNA, the CDR3 is TGCGCCAGCAGCCCCTCCCCGGCTAGCGGATACACAGATACGCAGTATTTT.

This clone turned up a few times. The chain uses TRBV18 and TRBJ1-1; no reliable D call. This CDR3 is 14 amino acids long. The V gene lost 2 bases and the J gene lost 1 base, with 8 bases spanning the gap. Germline-derived CDR1 and CDR2 are KGHSH and LQKENI. CDR3 sequence (DNA): TGTGCCAGCTCACCAACCGGGCAGAACACTGAAGCTTTCTTT. It is translated as CASSPTGQNTEAFF. The variable domain in full, completed from reference TRBV18 and TRBJ1-1, reads NAGVMQNPRHLVRRRGQEARLRCSPMKGHSHVYWYRQLPEEGLKFMVYLQKENIIDESGMPKERFSAEFPKEGPSILRIQQVVRGDSAAYFCASSPTGQNTEAFFGQGTRLTVV.